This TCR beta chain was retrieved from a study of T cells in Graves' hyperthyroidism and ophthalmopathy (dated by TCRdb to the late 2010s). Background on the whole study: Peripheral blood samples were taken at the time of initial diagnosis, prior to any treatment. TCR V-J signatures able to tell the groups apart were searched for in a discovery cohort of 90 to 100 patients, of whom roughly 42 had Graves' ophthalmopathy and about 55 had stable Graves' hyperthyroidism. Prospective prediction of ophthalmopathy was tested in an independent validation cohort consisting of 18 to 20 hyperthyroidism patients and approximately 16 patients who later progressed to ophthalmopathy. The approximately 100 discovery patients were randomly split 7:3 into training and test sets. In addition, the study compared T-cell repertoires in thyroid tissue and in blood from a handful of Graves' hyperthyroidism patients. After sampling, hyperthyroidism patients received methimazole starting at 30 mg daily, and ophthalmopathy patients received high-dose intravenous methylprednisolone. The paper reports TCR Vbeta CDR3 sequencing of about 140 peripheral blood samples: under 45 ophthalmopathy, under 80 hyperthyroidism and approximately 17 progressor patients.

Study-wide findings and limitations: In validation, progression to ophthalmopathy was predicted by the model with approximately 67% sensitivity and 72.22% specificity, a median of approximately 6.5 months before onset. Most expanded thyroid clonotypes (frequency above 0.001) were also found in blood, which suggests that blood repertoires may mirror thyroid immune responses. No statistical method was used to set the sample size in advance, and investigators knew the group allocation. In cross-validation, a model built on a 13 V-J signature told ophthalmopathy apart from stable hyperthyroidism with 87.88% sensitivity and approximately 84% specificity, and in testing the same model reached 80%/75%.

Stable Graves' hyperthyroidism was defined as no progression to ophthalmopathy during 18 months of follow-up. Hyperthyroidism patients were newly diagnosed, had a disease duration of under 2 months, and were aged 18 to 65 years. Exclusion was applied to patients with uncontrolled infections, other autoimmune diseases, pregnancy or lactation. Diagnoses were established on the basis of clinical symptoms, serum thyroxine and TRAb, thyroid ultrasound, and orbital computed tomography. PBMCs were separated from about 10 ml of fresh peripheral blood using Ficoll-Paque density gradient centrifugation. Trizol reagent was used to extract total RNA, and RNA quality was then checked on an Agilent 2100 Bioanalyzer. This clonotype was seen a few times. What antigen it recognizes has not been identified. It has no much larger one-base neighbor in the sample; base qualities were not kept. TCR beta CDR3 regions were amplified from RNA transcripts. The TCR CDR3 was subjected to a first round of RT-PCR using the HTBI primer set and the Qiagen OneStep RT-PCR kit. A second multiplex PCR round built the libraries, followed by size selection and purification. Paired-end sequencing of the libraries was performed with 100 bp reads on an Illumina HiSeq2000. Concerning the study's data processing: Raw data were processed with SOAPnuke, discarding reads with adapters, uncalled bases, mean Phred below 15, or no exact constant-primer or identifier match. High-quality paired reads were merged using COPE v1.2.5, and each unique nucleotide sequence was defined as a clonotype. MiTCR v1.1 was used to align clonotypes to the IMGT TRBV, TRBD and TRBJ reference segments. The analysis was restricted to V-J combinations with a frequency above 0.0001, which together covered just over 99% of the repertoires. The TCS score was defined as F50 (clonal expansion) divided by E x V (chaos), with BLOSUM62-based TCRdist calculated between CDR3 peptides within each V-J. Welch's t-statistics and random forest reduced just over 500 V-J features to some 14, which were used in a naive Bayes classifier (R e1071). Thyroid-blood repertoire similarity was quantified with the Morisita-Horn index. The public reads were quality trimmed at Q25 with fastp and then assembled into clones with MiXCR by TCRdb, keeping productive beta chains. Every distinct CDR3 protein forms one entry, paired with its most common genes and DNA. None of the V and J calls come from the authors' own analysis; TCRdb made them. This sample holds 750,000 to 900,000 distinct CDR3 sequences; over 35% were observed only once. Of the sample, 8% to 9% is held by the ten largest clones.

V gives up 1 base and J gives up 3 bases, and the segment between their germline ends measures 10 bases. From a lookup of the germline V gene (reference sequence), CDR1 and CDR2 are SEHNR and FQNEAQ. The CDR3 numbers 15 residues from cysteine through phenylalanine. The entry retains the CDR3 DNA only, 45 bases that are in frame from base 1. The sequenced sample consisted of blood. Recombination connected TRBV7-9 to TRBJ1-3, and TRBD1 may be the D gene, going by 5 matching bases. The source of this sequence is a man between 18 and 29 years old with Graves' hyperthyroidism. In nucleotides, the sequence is TGTGCCAGCAGCTTAGACGGGGGATATGGAAACACCATATATTTT. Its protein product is CASSLDGGYGNTIYF.